These T cell receptor beta chains were read from a single sample in a study of T cells in Graves' hyperthyroidism and ophthalmopathy. From the multiplex PCR reads, TCRdb called clonotypes with MiXCR, one entry per CDR3 protein. The sample has approximately 360,000 distinct CDR3 sequences; roughly 25% are singletons. Sequencing was performed on blood. The receptors shown here come from a man aged 50 to 59 with Graves' hyperthyroidism. The CDR3 runs from the conserved cysteine through the conserved F or W. A D gene is named only where the DNA matches it firmly. Rows may omit the clone size; those that give it use once, few, many or a size class.

j_call d_call clone_size v_call cdr3_aa cdr3_nt
TRBJ2-1 TRBD2 - TRBV6-1 CASSPGPGRGNEQFF TGTGCCAGCAGTCCCGGGCCCGGGAGGGGGAATGAGCAGTTCTTC
TRBJ2-5 - many TRBV11-2 CASSLEFSSQETQYF TGTGCCAGCAGCTTAGAGTTCAGTAGTCAAGAGACCCAGTACTTC
TRBJ2-2 - - TRBV14 CASSPRSGGLLGELFF TGTGCCAGCAGCCCCCGTAGTGGGGGCCTGCTCGGGGAGCTGTTTTTT
TRBJ2-7 - many TRBV28 CASSFRRATYEQYF TGTGCCAGCAGTTTCCGGCGGGCCACCTACGAGCAGTACTTC
TRBJ1-5 - - TRBV6-1 CASSEDPRYQPQHF TGTGCCAGCAGTGAAGACCCCCGCTATCAGCCCCAGCATTTT
TRBJ2-2 TRBD2 - TRBV2 CASSLAGVGGELFF TGTGCCAGCAGTTTAGCGGGAGTTGGCGGGGAGCTGTTTTTT
TRBJ1-1 - few TRBV20-1 CSARRFEGSGGGTEAFF TGCAGTGCTAGAAGGTTTGAGGGTAGCGGAGGTGGCACTGAAGCTTTCTTT
TRBJ2-1 TRBD1 few TRBV6-1 CASSKGGQGNYEQFF TGTGCCAGCAGCAAGGGGGGACAGGGTAATTACGAGCAGTTCTTC
TRBJ2-2 - - TRBV19 CASSQGTIIGELFF TGTGCCAGTAGTCAGGGGACCATCATCGGGGAGCTGTTTTTT
TRBJ2-3 - few TRBV2 CASSDLGTSTDTQYF TGTGCCAGCAGTGACCTGGGGACTAGCACAGATACGCAGTATTTT
TRBJ2-7 TRBD1 - TRBV12-3/TRBV12-4 CASSPSYQGAYEQYF TGTGCCAGCAGTCCCTCCTACCAGGGGGCGTACGAGCAGTACTTC
TRBJ2-5 - many TRBV28 CASSFRQYQETQYF TGTGCCAGCAGTTTTAGACAGTACCAAGAGACCCAGTACTTC
TRBJ1-1 - - TRBV10-2 CASHGDAYTEAFF TGCGCCAGCCACGGAGATGCGTACACTGAAGCTTTCTTT
TRBJ2-4 - few TRBV11-3 CASSLDWAKNIQYF TGTGCCAGCAGCTTAGATTGGGCCAAAAACATTCAGTACTTC
TRBJ2-5 - many TRBV29-1 CSVEGGEETQYF TGCAGCGTTGAAGGAGGGGAAGAGACCCAGTACTTC
TRBJ2-1 - - TRBV10-3 CAILAGDPHNEQFF TGTGCCATCCTGGCAGGGGACCCTCACAATGAGCAGTTCTTC
TRBJ2-1 - few TRBV29-1 CSVSVGAVYNEQFF TGCAGCGTCTCCGTTGGGGCCGTATACAATGAGCAGTTCTTC
TRBJ1-2 - few TRBV15 CATSGENYGYTF TGTGCCACCAGCGGAGAGAACTATGGCTACACCTTC